This record covers a single T cell receptor beta chain. The assay was immunoSEQ multiplex PCR, and TCRdb's table has in-frame clones only and misses some. Of about 84,000 clones in the sample, about nine tenths were seen once. The data derive from a study of technical replicates of blood from a few donors. Germline CDR1 is SGHRS and CDR2 is YFSETQ. V gave up 3 bases and J gave up 4 bases; unmatched junction bases: 4. This CDR3 is 15 amino acids long. J is TRBJ2-2 and V is TRBV5-1; 9 bases line up with TRBD2. The sequence derives from a human donor in good health. What was sequenced was T cells isolated from PBMCs. The chain's CDR3 is CASSSGTSSTGELFF. DNA of the CDR3: TGCGCCAGCAGCTCCGGGACTAGCTCCACCGGGGAGCTGTTTTTT. Complete variable domain (other parts from reference TRBV5-1 and TRBJ2-2): KAGVTQTPRYLIKTRGQQVTLSCSPISGHRSVSWYQQTPGQGLQFLFEYFSETQRNKGNFPGRFSGRQFSNSRSEMNVSTLELGDSALYLCASSSGTSSTGELFFGEGSRLTVL.